The rows below give T cell receptor beta chains drawn from one sample of a study of T cell responses to AZD1222 COVID-19 vaccine. Some clones are missing from TCRdb's copy, which holds only in-frame ones; the method was immunoSEQ multiplex PCR. The table shows 80,000 to 100,000 clones, with about 86% occurring only once. This specimen consisted of peripheral blood, obtained on day 0 of AZD1222 vaccination. The receptors shown here come from an adult in good health. CDR3s include the opening cysteine and the closing phenylalanine or tryptophan. Fields, in order: V gene, clone size, D gene, J gene, CDR3 DNA, CDR3 protein. A D gene is named only where the DNA matches it firmly. Part of the rows lack a size; the others show once, few, many or a class for expanded clones.

V gene: TRBV7-9; clone size: -; D gene: -; J gene: TRBJ2-5; CDR3 DNA: TGTGCCAGCAGCTTAGCCAGGCCTCGGGAGACCCAGTACTTC; CDR3 protein: CASSLARPRETQYF
V gene: TRBV7-9; clone size: once; D gene: -; J gene: TRBJ2-7; CDR3 DNA: TGTGCCAGCAGCTGGGGACTGGATTACGAGCAGTACTTC; CDR3 protein: CASSWGLDYEQYF
V gene: TRBV10-3; clone size: -; D gene: TRBD1; J gene: TRBJ1-5; CDR3 DNA: TGTGCCATCAGTGAGCCGACAGGGAATCAGCCCCAGCATTTT; CDR3 protein: CAISEPTGNQPQHF
V gene: TRBV14; clone size: -; D gene: -; J gene: TRBJ1-1; CDR3 DNA: TGTGCCAGCAGCCAACAGGGAGACACTGAAGCTTTCTTT; CDR3 protein: CASSQQGDTEAFF
V gene: TRBV6-5; clone size: -; D gene: -; J gene: TRBJ2-5; CDR3 DNA: TGTGCCAGCAGTCAGACGGGAGCAGGGGAGACCCAGTACTTC; CDR3 protein: CASSQTGAGETQYF
V gene: TRBV3-1/TRBV3-2; clone size: -; D gene: -; J gene: TRBJ1-5; CDR3 DNA: TGTGCCAGCAGCCTAGGGTTACGCAATCAGCCCCAGCATTTT; CDR3 protein: CASSLGLRNQPQHF
V gene: TRBV30; clone size: -; D gene: TRBD2; J gene: TRBJ2-7; CDR3 DNA: TGTGCCTCGAGCCCCGGGACTAGCATATACGAGCAGTACTTC; CDR3 protein: CASSPGTSIYEQYF
V gene: TRBV7-9; clone size: -; D gene: -; J gene: TRBJ1-2; CDR3 DNA: TGTGCCAGCAGCTTAGGACTTCTGGTTGGCTACACCTTC; CDR3 protein: CASSLGLLVGYTF
V gene: TRBV10-3; clone size: -; D gene: TRBD1; J gene: TRBJ1-5; CDR3 DNA: TGTGCCATCAGTGAGTCTGGGACAGTAAATCAGCCCCAGCATTTT; CDR3 protein: CAISESGTVNQPQHF
V gene: TRBV7-6; clone size: few; D gene: TRBD1; J gene: TRBJ1-1; CDR3 DNA: TGTGCCAGCAGCCTTGACAGGGGCACTGAAGCTTTCTTT; CDR3 protein: CASSLDRGTEAFF
V gene: TRBV3-1/TRBV3-2; clone size: -; D gene: -; J gene: TRBJ1-5; CDR3 DNA: TGTGCCAGCAGCCAAGGGGGGAACAATCAGCCCCAGCATTTT; CDR3 protein: CASSQGGNNQPQHF
V gene: TRBV5-4; clone size: -; D gene: -; J gene: TRBJ2-3; CDR3 DNA: TGTGCCAGCAGCTCCGGGGGCGTCATGGGAGATACGCAGTATTTT; CDR3 protein: CASSSGGVMGDTQYF
V gene: TRBV19; clone size: -; D gene: TRBD2; J gene: TRBJ2-1; CDR3 DNA: TGTGCCACTGGGGCGGCTAGCGGGACCTACAATGAGCAGTTCTTC; CDR3 protein: CATGAASGTYNEQFF
V gene: TRBV18; clone size: -; D gene: -; J gene: TRBJ2-3; CDR3 DNA: TGTGCCAGCTCACCACCGAATTCGGACACAGATACGCAGTATTTT; CDR3 protein: CASSPPNSDTDTQYF
V gene: TRBV18; clone size: -; D gene: -; J gene: TRBJ2-7; CDR3 DNA: TGTGCCAGCTCACCACCAGGGCGCGAGCAGTACTTC; CDR3 protein: CASSPPGREQYF
V gene: TRBV2; clone size: -; D gene: -; J gene: TRBJ1-4; CDR3 DNA: TGTGCCAGCATCCCGACATTCACCAATGAAAAACTGTTTTTT; CDR3 protein: CASIPTFTNEKLFF
V gene: TRBV4-2; clone size: once; D gene: -; J gene: TRBJ2-3; CDR3 DNA: TGTGCCAGCAGCCAAGTCGGGGGCCCTGGCACAGATACGCAGTATTTT; CDR3 protein: CASSQVGGPGTDTQYF
V gene: TRBV4-1; clone size: few; D gene: -; J gene: TRBJ1-2; CDR3 DNA: TGCGCCAGCAGCCAAGAGGCGGGTGGGTACACCTTC; CDR3 protein: CASSQEAGGYTF
V gene: TRBV14; clone size: -; D gene: -; J gene: TRBJ1-1; CDR3 DNA: TGTGCCAGCAGCCAAGCTGCGGGCCGGGGCACTGAAGCTTTCTTT; CDR3 protein: CASSQAAGRGTEAFF
V gene: TRBV6-2/TRBV6-3; clone size: -; D gene: -; J gene: TRBJ2-7; CDR3 DNA: TGTGCCAGCAGTAACCGGGACAACTCCTACGAGCAGTACTTC; CDR3 protein: CASSNRDNSYEQYF
V gene: TRBV12-5; clone size: once; D gene: TRBD2; J gene: TRBJ2-7; CDR3 DNA: TGTGCTAGTGGCCCGGTTGGACTAGCGGTCCCCTACGAGCAGTACTTC; CDR3 protein: CASGPVGLAVPYEQYF
V gene: TRBV28; clone size: -; D gene: TRBD1; J gene: TRBJ1-6; CDR3 DNA: TGTGCCAGCAAACCACAGGGGTTGGGTTCACCCCTCCACTTT; CDR3 protein: CASKPQGLGSPLHF
V gene: TRBV12-3/TRBV12-4; clone size: once; D gene: -; J gene: TRBJ2-2; CDR3 DNA: TGTGCCAGCAGTTCCCGCTACACCGGGGAGCTGTTTTTT; CDR3 protein: CASSSRYTGELFF
V gene: TRBV5-1; clone size: -; D gene: -; J gene: TRBJ2-3; CDR3 DNA: TGCGCCAGCAGCTTGAGGGGAAGGGTAACCCATAGCACAGATACGCAGTATTTT; CDR3 protein: CASSLRGRVTHSTDTQYF
V gene: TRBV19; clone size: -; D gene: -; J gene: TRBJ1-5; CDR3 DNA: TGTGCCAGTAGTAACACAGGCAGCAATCAGCCCCAGCATTTT; CDR3 protein: CASSNTGSNQPQHF
V gene: TRBV7-2; clone size: -; D gene: TRBD1; J gene: TRBJ1-3; CDR3 DNA: TGTGCCAGCAGCCCGACAGGGGGGGCTGGAAACACCATATATTTT; CDR3 protein: CASSPTGGAGNTIYF
V gene: TRBV12-3/TRBV12-4; clone size: -; D gene: -; J gene: TRBJ1-2; CDR3 DNA: TGTGCCAGCAGTTTAGCGGGTTTCTATGGCTACACCTTC; CDR3 protein: CASSLAGFYGYTF
V gene: TRBV7-2; clone size: -; D gene: TRBD2; J gene: TRBJ2-7; CDR3 DNA: TGTGCCAGCAGCTTGTTAGCGGGAGGGCCCAACGAGCAGTACTTC; CDR3 protein: CASSLLAGGPNEQYF